This T cell receptor beta chain was recorded in a study of blood T cell repertoires in COVID-19. Overall study context: Some COVID-19 samples were acute and others convalescent; all came from the United States, Italy and Spain. PBMCs, B-cell-depleted T cells, or T cells provided the cDNA or gDNA that made up the material.

Original processing notes: Quantification of nucleated cells was approximated via reference gene primer amplification. Some clones are missing from TCRdb's copy, which holds only in-frame ones; the method was immunoSEQ multiplex PCR. D and trimming were read from the DNA, whereas the V and J calls and clone size are those reported in that table. The table shows about 200,000 clones, with roughly 89% occurring only once. The CDR3 is 14 amino acids. V gave up 5 bases and J gave up 4 bases; unmatched junction bases: 3. Germline-derived CDR1 and CDR2 are LGHNA and YSLEER. Specimen: peripheral blood. The clonotype originates from a middle-aged man with acute or convalescent COVID-19. V gene TRBV4-3 combines with J gene TRBJ2-1; 9 bases are a match to TRBD2. CDR3 DNA sequence: TGCGCCAGCAGCGAACTAGCGGGTTACAATGAGCAGTTCTTC. Amino acids: CASSELAGYNEQFF.